The rows below give T cell receptor beta chains drawn from one sample of a study of beta chain features in type 1 diabetes. TCRdb's copy holds only in-frame clones and misses some; the assay was immunoSEQ multiplex PCR. The table shows approximately 270,000 clones, with over 11% occurring only once. The specimen was naive CD4+ T cells from blood. The source of these receptors is a young man with type 1 diabetes. The CDR3 runs from the conserved cysteine through the conserved F or W. Fields, in order: CDR3 DNA, CDR3 protein, V gene, J gene, D gene, clone size. A D gene is named only where the DNA matches it firmly. For some rows the clone size is stated as once, few or many, or as a class when expanded; others skip it.

TGTGCCAGCAGCCCTGACAAGTCTAGCGCATACAATGAGCAGTTCTTC	CASSPDKSSAYNEQFF	TRBV13	TRBJ2-1	NA	NA
TGTGCCAGCAGTTCGGCAGGAACGCAAGAGACCCAGTACTTC	CASSSAGTQETQYF	TRBV28	TRBJ2-5	NA	few
TGTGCCAGCAGCCAAGATCGGGGGGACCTGGACTACGAGCAGTACTTC	CASSQDRGDLDYEQYF	TRBV4-2	TRBJ2-7	TRBD2	few
TGTGCCAGCAGCGTGAATACAGGGTTACGCGACGAGCAGTACTTC	CASSVNTGLRDEQYF	TRBV9	TRBJ2-7	NA	few
TGTGCCAGCAGCACCCGGACAGGGAAAGAGACCCAGTACTTC	CASSTRTGKETQYF	TRBV7-2	TRBJ2-5	TRBD1	few
TGTGCCTGGATGACTAGCGGGTCCTACAATGAGCAGTTCTTC	CAWMTSGSYNEQFF	TRBV30	TRBJ2-1	TRBD2	NA
TGCAGCGTGAACAGGGGGCAGAGGACTGAAGCTTTCTTT	CSVNRGQRTEAFF	TRBV29-1	TRBJ1-1	TRBD1	few
TGTGCCAGCAGTTCGGGACTAGTAGACACCGGGGAGCTGTTTTTT	CASSSGLVDTGELFF	TRBV5-4	TRBJ2-2	TRBD2	few
TGTGCCATCAGTGAACAACAGGGGGACTATGGCTACACCTTC	CAISEQQGDYGYTF	TRBV10-3	TRBJ1-2	TRBD1	NA
TGTGCCTTCCGGGACAGGGTTCTTGGGGCCAACGTCCTGACTTTC	CAFRDRVLGANVLTF	TRBV5-4	TRBJ2-6	TRBD1	few
TGTGCCTGGAGTCTATCTATCGGCTACACCTTC	CAWSLSIGYTF	TRBV30	TRBJ1-2	NA	few
TGTGCCAGCAGTTCCGGACAGTATCTGACTAATGAAAAACTGTTTTTT	CASSSGQYLTNEKLFF	TRBV7-9	TRBJ1-4	NA	NA
TGTGCCAGCTCACCAAGACAGGGGGCGCCTCTGTCGGACACTGAAGCTTTCTTT	CASSPRQGAPLSDTEAFF	TRBV18	TRBJ1-1	TRBD1	few
TGCAGTGCTAGTAGGACTAGCGAAAACTTC	CSASRTSENF	TRBV20-1	TRBJ2-5	TRBD2	few
TGTGCCAGCAGCTTAGCGGCAGGGGGTAATGAAAAACTGTTTTTT	CASSLAAGGNEKLFF	TRBV7-9	TRBJ1-4	TRBD1	few
TGCAGCGCAACAATTGCAACTAATGAAAAACTGTTTTTT	CSATIATNEKLFF	TRBV29-1	TRBJ1-4	NA	NA
TGTGCCTGGAGTGTACGGGTTCCGACCGGGGAGCTGTTTTTT	CAWSVRVPTGELFF	TRBV30	TRBJ2-2	NA	few
TGTGCCTGGATTCCGAGAGGGTATCCCCTCGGGGAGCTGTTTTTT	CAWIPRGYPLGELFF	TRBV30	TRBJ2-2	NA	few
TGTGCCAGCTATCGGACAACGAATGATCGGTCCAGCTACACCTTC	CASYRTTNDRSSYTF	TRBV19	TRBJ1-2	NA	few
TGTGCCAGCAGACGAACAGGGGGCAGGGGAACCGGGGAGCTGTTTTTT	CASRRTGGRGTGELFF	TRBV21-1	TRBJ2-2	NA	NA